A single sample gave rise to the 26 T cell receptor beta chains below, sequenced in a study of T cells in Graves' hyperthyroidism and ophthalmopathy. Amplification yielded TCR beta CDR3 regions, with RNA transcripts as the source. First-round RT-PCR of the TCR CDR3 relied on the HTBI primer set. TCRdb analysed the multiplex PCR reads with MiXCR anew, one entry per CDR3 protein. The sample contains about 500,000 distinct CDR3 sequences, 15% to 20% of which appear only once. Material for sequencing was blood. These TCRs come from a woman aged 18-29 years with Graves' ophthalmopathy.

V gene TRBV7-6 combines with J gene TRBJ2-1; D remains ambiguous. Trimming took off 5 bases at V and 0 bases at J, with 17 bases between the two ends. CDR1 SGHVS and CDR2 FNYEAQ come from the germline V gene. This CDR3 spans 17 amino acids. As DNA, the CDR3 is TGTGCCAGCAGCCCTTTCCCCTCGGGCCGCTCCTACAATGAGCAGTTCTTC. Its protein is CASSPFPSGRSYNEQFF.

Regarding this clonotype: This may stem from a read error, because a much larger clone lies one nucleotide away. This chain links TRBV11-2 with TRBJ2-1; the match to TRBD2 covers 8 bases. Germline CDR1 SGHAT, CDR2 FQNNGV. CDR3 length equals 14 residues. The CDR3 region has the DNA TGTGCCAGCATCGGCGGGAGGTTCTTTAATGAGCAGTCCTTC. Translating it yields CASIGGRFFNEQSF.

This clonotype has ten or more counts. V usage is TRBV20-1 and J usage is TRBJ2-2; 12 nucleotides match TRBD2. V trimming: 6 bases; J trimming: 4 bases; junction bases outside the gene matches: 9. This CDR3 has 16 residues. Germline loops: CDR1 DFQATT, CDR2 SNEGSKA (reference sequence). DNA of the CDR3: TGCAGTGCCCTTACCCCTAGCGGGGGGGTCACCGGGGAGCTGTTTTTT. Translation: CSALTPSGGVTGELFF.

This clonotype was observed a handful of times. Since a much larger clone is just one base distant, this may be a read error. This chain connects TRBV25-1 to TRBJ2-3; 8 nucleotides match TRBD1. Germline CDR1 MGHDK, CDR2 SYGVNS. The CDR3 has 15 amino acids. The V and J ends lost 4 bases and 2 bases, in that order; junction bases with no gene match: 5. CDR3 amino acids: CASSAPGQVTDTQYF. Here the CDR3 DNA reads TGTGCCAGCAGTGCACCGGGACAGGTCACAGATACGCAGTATTTT.

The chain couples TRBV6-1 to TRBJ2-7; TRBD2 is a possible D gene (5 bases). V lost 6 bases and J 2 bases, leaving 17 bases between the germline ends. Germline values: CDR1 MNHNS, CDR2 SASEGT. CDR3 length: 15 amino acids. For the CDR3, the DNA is TGTGCCAGCAGACCTGACTCGGCGGGCACCTACGAGCAGTACTTC. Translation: CASRPDSAGTYEQYF.

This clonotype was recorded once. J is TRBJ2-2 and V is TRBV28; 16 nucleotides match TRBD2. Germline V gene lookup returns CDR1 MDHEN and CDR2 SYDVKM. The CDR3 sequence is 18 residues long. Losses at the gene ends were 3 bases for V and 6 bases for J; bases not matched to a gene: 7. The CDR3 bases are TGTGCCAGCAGTTTGGGACTAGCGGGAGGGCCATCTCCCGGGGAGCTGTTTTTT. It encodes CASSLGLAGGPSPGELFF.

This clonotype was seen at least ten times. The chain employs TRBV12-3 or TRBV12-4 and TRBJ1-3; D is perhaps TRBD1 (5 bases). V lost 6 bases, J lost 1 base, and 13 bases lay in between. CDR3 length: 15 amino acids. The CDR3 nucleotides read TGTGCCAGCAGAGACGGGACTTCTTCTGGAAACACCATATATTTT. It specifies CASRDGTSSGNTIYF.

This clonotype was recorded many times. CDR3 protein: CASRQEYEQYF. In DNA form, the CDR3 reads TGTGCCAGCCGACAAGAGTACGAGCAGTACTTC. The chain combines TRBV6-1 with TRBJ2-7; D gene uncertain. The germline V and J ends were trimmed by 8 bases and 4 bases, with 9 bases remaining between them. The germline CDR1 and CDR2 sequences are MNHNS and SASEGT. This CDR3 has 11 amino acids.

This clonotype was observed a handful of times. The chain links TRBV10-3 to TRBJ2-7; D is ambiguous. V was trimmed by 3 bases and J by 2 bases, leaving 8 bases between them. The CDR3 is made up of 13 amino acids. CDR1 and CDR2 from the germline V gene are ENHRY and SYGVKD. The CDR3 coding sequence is TGTGCCATCAGTGACGGGCAGACCTACGAGCAGTACTTC. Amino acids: CAISDGQTYEQYF.

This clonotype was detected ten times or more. The CDR3 spells CASSYGQGITEAFF. The CDR3 region has the DNA TGTGCCAGCAGCTACGGACAGGGGATCACTGAAGCTTTCTTT. The V call is TRBV7-2, the J call TRBJ1-1; 9 nucleotides match TRBD1. Germline V CDR1 and CDR2: SGHTA, FQGNSA. Trimming took 4 bases from V and 4 from J; bases not matched to a gene: 4. This CDR3 contains 14 residues.

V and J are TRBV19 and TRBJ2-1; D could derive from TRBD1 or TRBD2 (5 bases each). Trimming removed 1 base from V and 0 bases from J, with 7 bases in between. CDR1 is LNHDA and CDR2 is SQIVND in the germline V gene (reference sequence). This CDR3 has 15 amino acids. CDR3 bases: TGTGCCAGTAGTATAGTCGGGGCCTCCTACAATGAGCAGTTCTTC. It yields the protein CASSIVGASYNEQFF.

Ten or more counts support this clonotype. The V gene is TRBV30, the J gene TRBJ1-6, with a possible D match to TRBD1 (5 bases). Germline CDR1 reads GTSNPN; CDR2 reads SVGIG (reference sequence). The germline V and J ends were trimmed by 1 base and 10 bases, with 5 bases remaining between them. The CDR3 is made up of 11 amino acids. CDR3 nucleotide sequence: TGTGCCTGGAGTGAGGGGTCACCCCTCCACTTT. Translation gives CAWSEGSPLHF.

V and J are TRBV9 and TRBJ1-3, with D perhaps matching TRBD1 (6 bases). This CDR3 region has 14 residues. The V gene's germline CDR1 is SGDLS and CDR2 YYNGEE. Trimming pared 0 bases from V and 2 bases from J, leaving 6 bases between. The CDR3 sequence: CASSVEGAGNTIYF. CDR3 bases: TGTGCCAGCAGCGTAGAGGGGGCTGGAAACACCATATATTTT. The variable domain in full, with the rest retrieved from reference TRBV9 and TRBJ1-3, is DSGVTQTPKHLITATGQRVTLRCSPRSGDLSVYWYQQSLDQGLQFLIQYYNGEERAKGNILERFSAQQFPDLHSELNLSSLELGDSALYFCASSVEGAGNTIYFGEGSWLTVV.

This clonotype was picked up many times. DNA of the CDR3: TGTGCCAGCAGCTTCCAGGAGACCTACGAGCAGTACTTC. Its translation: CASSFQETYEQYF. This chain links TRBV7-3 with TRBJ2-7, with D unresolved. The CDR3 extends over 13 amino acids. V gave up 3 bases and J gave up 2 bases, with 8 bases separating them. CDR1 is SGHTA and CDR2 is FQGTGA in the germline V gene.

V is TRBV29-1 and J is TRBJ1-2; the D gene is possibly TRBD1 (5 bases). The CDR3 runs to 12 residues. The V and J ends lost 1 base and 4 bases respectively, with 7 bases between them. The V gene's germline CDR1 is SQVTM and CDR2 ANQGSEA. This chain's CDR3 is CSVEVGAYGYTF. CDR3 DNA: TGCAGCGTTGAAGTCGGGGCCTATGGCTACACCTTC.

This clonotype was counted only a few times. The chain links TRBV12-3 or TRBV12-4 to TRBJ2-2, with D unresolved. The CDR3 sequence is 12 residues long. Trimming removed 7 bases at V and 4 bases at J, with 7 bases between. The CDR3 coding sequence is TGTGCCAGCACCCTTCGCACCGGGGAGCTGTTTTTT. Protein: CASTLRTGELFF.

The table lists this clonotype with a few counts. The CDR3 DNA reads TGTGCCTGGACAGGGGCCTATAATTCACCCCTCCACTTT. Translating it yields CAWTGAYNSPLHF. The chain uses TRBV30 and TRBJ1-6; D may be TRBD1 (6 bases). The CDR3 has 13 amino acids. Germline V CDR1 and CDR2: GTSNPN, SVGIG (reference sequence). Trimming took 4 bases from V and 2 from J, leaving 6 bases between them. The whole variable domain, remainder taken from reference TRBV30 and TRBJ1-6, is SQTIHQWPATLVQPVGSPLSLECTVEGTSNPNLYWYRQAAGRGLQLLFYSVGIGQISSEVPQNLSASRPQDRQFILSSKKLLLSDSGFYLCAWTGAYNSPLHFGNGTRLTVT.

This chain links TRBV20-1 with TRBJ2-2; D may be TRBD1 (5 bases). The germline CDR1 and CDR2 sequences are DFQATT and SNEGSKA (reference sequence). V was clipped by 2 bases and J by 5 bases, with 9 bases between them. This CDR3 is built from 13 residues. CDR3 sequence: CSARNRQTGELFF. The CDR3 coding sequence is TGCAGTGCTAGAAACAGGCAGACCGGGGAGCTGTTTTTT.

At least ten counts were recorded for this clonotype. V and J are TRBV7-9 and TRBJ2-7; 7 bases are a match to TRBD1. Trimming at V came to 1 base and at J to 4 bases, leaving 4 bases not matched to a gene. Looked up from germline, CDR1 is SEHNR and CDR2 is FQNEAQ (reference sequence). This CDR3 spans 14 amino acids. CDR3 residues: CASSLGDRPYEQYF. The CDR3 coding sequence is TGTGCCAGCAGCTTAGGGGACAGACCATACGAGCAGTACTTC.

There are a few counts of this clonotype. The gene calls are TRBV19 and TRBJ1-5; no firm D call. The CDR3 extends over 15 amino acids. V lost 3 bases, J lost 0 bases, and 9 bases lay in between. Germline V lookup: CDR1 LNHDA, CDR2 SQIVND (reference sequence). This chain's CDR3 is CASSIFPDSNQPQHF. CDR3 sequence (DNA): TGTGCCAGTAGTATCTTCCCGGATAGCAATCAGCCCCAGCATTTT.

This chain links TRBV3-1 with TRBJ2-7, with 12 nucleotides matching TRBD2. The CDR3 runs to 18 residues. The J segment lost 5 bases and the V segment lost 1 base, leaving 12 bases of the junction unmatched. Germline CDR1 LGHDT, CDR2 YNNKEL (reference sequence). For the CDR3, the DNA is TGTGCCAGCAGCCAAGTGTTTCTGACTAGCGGGAGATTTGACGAGCAGTACTTC. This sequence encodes CASSQVFLTSGRFDEQYF.

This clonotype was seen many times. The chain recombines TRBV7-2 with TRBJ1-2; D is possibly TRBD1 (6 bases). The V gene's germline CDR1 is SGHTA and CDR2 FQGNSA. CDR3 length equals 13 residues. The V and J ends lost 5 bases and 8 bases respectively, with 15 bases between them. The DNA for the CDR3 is TGTGCCAGCAGCGAAGGACAGCGTAGGGGCTACACCTTC. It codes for CASSEGQRRGYTF.

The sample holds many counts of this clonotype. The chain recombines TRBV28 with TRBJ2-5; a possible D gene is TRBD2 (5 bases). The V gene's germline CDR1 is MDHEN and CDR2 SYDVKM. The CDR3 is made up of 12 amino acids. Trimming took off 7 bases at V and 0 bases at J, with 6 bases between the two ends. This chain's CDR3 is CASTADQETQYF. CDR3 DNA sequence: TGTGCCAGCACAGCGGACCAAGAGACCCAGTACTTC.

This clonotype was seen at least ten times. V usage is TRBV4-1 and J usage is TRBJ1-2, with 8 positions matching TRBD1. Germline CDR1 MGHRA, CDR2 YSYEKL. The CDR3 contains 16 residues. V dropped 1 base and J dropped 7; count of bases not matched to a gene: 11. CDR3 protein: CASSQAPQGVGRGYTF. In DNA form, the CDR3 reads TGCGCCAGCAGCCAAGCCCCACAGGGGGTGGGACGTGGCTACACCTTC.

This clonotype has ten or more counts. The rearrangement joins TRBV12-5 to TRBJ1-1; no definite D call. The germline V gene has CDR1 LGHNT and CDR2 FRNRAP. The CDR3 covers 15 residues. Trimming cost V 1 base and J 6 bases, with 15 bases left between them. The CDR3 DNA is TGTGCTAGTGGTTTGGGCTTAACAGTTGGGGCTGAAGCTTTCTTT. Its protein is CASGLGLTVGAEAFF.

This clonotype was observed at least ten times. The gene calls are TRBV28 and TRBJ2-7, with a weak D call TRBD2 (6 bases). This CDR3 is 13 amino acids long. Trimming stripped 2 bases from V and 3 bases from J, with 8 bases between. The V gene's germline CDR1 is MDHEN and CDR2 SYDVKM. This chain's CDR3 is CASSLASVYEQYF. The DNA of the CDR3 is TGTGCCAGCAGTTTAGCTAGCGTCTACGAGCAGTACTTC.